What follows describes a single T cell receptor (beta chain). Its antigen is still unknown. This CDR3 comprises 13 residues. The germline V gene encodes CDR1 MGHDK and CDR2 SYGVNS. Unmatched junction bases numbered 4, after V lost 6 bases and J lost 3 bases. These data belong to a study of beta chain features in type 1 diabetes. Findings of the study overall: Type 1 diabetes patients had VDJ junctions that carried fewer insertions and more deletions.

What was sequenced were expressed TCRB transcripts, since all of the isolated RNA had been reverse transcribed. TCRdb's table, derived via immunoSEQ multiplex PCR, lists solely in-frame clones and lacks some. The repertoire holds 450,000 to 600,000 clones, over 25% seen once, with about 0.06% in the top ten. The chain is built from TRBV25-1 and TRBJ2-7; 8 bases align to TRBD1. The sample taken for sequencing was naive CD4+ T cells from blood. The TCR sequence derives from a man younger than 30 in good health. As DNA, the CDR3 is TGTGCCAGCAGAAGGACAGGGAACTACGAGCAGTACTTC. This translates into CASRRTGNYEQYF.